This TCR beta chain was sequenced in a study of siplizumab effects on memory and regulatory T cells. To note about this clone: Antigen specificity is unknown.

The study's findings and limits: Significantly reduced by siplizumab was the cumulative frequency of alloreactive sequences, namely those traceable to unstimulated CD4+ memory cells. Roughly 75-96% of proliferating CD4+ or CD8+ clones defied assignment to a naive or memory phenotype.

Per germline, CDR1 SGHRS and CDR2 YFSETQ. The CDR3 totals 15 residues. J lost 4 bases, V lost 0 bases, and 2 bases had no gene match. Repertoires were generated with immunoSEQ multiplex PCR, while TCRdb's copy carries only in-frame clones and drops some. The sample lists tens of thousands of clones; roughly 83% were seen once. Sequenced sample: memory CD4+ T cells sorted from blood. The chain uses TRBV5-1 and TRBJ2-3; 10 nucleotides line up with TRBD1. The source is a human donor in good health. CDR3 sequence: CASSLAGQGADTQYF. The CDR3 nucleotides read TGCGCCAGCAGCTTGGCCGGACAGGGGGCAGATACGCAGTATTTT. The whole variable domain, remainder taken from reference TRBV5-1 and TRBJ2-3, is KAGVTQTPRYLIKTRGQQVTLSCSPISGHRSVSWYQQTPGQGLQFLFEYFSETQRNKGNFPGRFSGRQFSNSRSEMNVSTLELGDSALYLCASSLAGQGADTQYFGPGTRLTVL.